The 26 T cell receptor beta chains in this list originate from one sample, sequenced in a study of shared clonotypes between healthy human individuals. Profiling relied on immunoSEQ multiplex PCR, and the TCRdb table lists in-frame clones only, not all of them. This sample has over a million clones, with roughly 97% found just once. Sequencing was carried out using naive CD4+ T cells sorted from blood. Subset here: CD45RA+ positively selected. The receptors here all came from a man between 25 and 39 years old in good health.

CDR3 nucleotide sequence: TGTGCCAGCTCCTATTTAGCTGAGACCCAGTACTTC. Amino acid sequence: CASSYLAETQYF. This sequence joins TRBV18 and TRBJ2-5, with D uncertain. There are 12 residues in the CDR3. The ends were cut back, 6 bases at V and 5 bases at J, with 10 bases in the middle. CDR1 and CDR2 from the germline V gene are KGHSH and LQKENI. Filled out from reference TRBV18 and TRBJ2-5, the complete variable domain reads NAGVMQNPRHLVRRRGQEARLRCSPMKGHSHVYWYRQLPEEGLKFMVYLQKENIIDESGMPKERFSAEFPKEGPSILRIQQVVRGDSAAYFCASSYLAETQYFGPGTRLLVL.

The rearrangement joins TRBV10-1 to TRBJ1-3; D call uncertain. V lost 5 bases to trimming and J lost 7 bases, with 27 bases between them. CDR3 length: 18 amino acids. Germline V gene sequence: CDR1 WNHNN, CDR2 SYGVQD (reference sequence). Here the CDR3 reads CASSPGSTKVSEVNTIYF. In DNA form, the CDR3 reads TGCGCCAGCAGTCCGGGATCTACTAAAGTTTCGGAGGTCAACACCATATATTTT.

The chain links TRBV6-6 to TRBJ2-2, with D possibly TRBD1 on 6 matching bases. The V and J ends lost 6 bases and 2 bases respectively, with 16 bases between them. Germline V gene lookup returns CDR1 MNHNY and CDR2 SVGAGI (reference sequence). This CDR3 is built from 16 residues. In DNA form, the CDR3 reads TGTGCCAGCAGCCGATCGGACAGTATCAACACCGGGGAGCTGTTTTTT. Its translation is CASSRSDSINTGELFF.

The V call is TRBV28, the J call TRBJ2-5; D is unclear. Trimming took 2 bases from V and 9 from J, leaving 13 bases between them. The CDR3 length is 13 residues. Germline V CDR1 and CDR2: MDHEN, SYDVKM. CDR3 in amino acids: CASSLPPGLAQYF. In DNA, the CDR3 is TGTGCCAGCAGTTTACCCCCTGGATTGGCCCAGTACTTC.

This clone was picked up a small number of times. The chain has TRBV27 and TRBJ1-1, with D perhaps TRBD1 (5 bases). V was clipped by 2 bases and J by 3 bases, with 13 bases between them. The CDR3 has 15 residues. Per germline, CDR1 MNHEY and CDR2 SMNVEV (reference sequence). The CDR3 sequence is CASSLRPGTYTEAFF. Written as DNA, the CDR3 is TGTGCCAGCAGTTTAAGGCCAGGGACCTACACTGAAGCTTTCTTT.

Only one count was recorded for this clone. V gene TRBV7-9 combines with J gene TRBJ2-7; D unclear. The CDR3 totals 14 residues. V lost 5 bases to trimming and J lost 3 bases, with 14 bases between them. Germline V gives CDR1 SEHNR, CDR2 FQNEAQ (reference sequence). The CDR3 DNA is TGTGCCAGCAGCCCGGGTGGGGTGAACTACGAGCAGTACTTC. Amino acids: CASSPGGVNYEQYF.

This clone came up a few times. The genes are TRBV9 and TRBJ2-2, with D perhaps matching TRBD1 or TRBD2 (5 bases each). The germline V gene encodes CDR1 SGDLS and CDR2 YYNGEE. The CDR3 totals 15 residues. The ends were cut back, 0 bases at V and 10 bases at J, with 16 bases in the middle. In nucleotides, the CDR3 is TGTGCCAGCAGCGTAGGGCAGGGAAGGGGAGAGGAGCTGTTTTTT. Translating it yields CASSVGQGRGEELFF.

J is TRBJ1-4 and V is TRBV28; 8 nucleotides align to TRBD1. V lost 6 bases to trimming and J lost 10 bases; unmatched junction nucleotides: 13. The CDR3 is 15 residues long. Germline-derived CDR1 and CDR2 are MDHEN and SYDVKM. CDR3 residues: CASSLGLRGRGKLFF. The CDR3, as DNA: TGTGCCAGCAGCCTGGGGCTCAGGGGGCGCGGAAAACTGTTTTTT.

The V gene is TRBV7-9, the J gene TRBJ2-2; D uncertain. The V gene lost 5 bases and the J gene lost 0 bases, with 7 bases spanning the gap. This CDR3 contains 14 residues. Germline V lookup: CDR1 SEHNR, CDR2 FQNEAQ (reference sequence). Written as DNA, the CDR3 is TGTGCCAGCAGCAAAGTCGCGAACACCGGGGAGCTGTTTTTT. Protein sequence: CASSKVANTGELFF.

V usage is TRBV7-9 and J usage is TRBJ1-1; weak D call: TRBD1 (6 bases). This CDR3 comprises 13 residues. Germline V gene sequence: CDR1 SEHNR, CDR2 FQNEAQ (reference sequence). V lost 11 bases to trimming and J lost 1 base, with 14 bases between them. The CDR3 here is CAGGRQANTEAFF. In nucleotides, the CDR3 is TGTGCCGGAGGTCGACAGGCGAACACTGAAGCTTTCTTT.

The chain carries TRBV9 and TRBJ2-1; 13 bases are shared with TRBD2. Germline trimming cut 0 bases from V and 5 bases from J; bases unmatched to any gene: 8. The length of the CDR3 is 18 residues. CDR1 is SGDLS and CDR2 is YYNGEE in the germline V gene. The CDR3 sequence: CASSVALVGLAGDNEQFF. The CDR3 region has the DNA TGTGCCAGCAGCGTAGCCTTAGTTGGACTAGCGGGAGACAATGAGCAGTTCTTC.

Turning to this clone: Different DNA sequences within this sample yield the same CDR3. The chain recombines TRBV18 with TRBJ1-5, with D possibly TRBD1 on 5 matching bases. The CDR3 spans 16 residues. Germline CDR1 and CDR2: KGHSH and LQKENI. Trimming took 1 base from V and 4 from J, leaving 14 bases between them. CDR3 bases: TGTGCCAGCTCACCACAGGGGCAGGGACCAAATCAGCCCCAGCATTTT. Protein sequence: CASSPQGQGPNQPQHF.

The gene calls are TRBV10-3 and TRBJ1-5; the match to TRBD1 covers 8 bases. Germline trimming cut 3 bases from V and 7 bases from J; bases unmatched to any gene: 5. Germline V gives CDR1 ENHRY, CDR2 SYGVKD. CDR3 length equals 14 residues. The CDR3 region has the DNA TGTGCCATCAGTGACCCAGGGGGCAGCCAGCCCCAGCATTTT. Translating gives CAISDPGGSQPQHF.

With regard to this clone: Other DNA sequences in this specimen translate into the identical CDR3. The gene calls are TRBV19 and TRBJ2-7; D remains ambiguous. The ends were cut back, 0 bases at V and 4 bases at J, with 7 bases in the middle. This CDR3 region has 13 residues. Germline values: CDR1 LNHDA, CDR2 SQIVND (reference sequence). This CDR3 reads CASSIDLGYEQYF. The CDR3 nucleotides read TGTGCCAGTAGTATAGATCTAGGTTACGAGCAGTACTTC.

The V call is TRBV15, the J call TRBJ2-7; D gene uncertain. Germline V gene lookup returns CDR1 LNHNV and CDR2 YYDKDF (reference sequence). This CDR3 is built from 13 residues. V lost 5 bases and J lost 1, with 9 bases in between. CDR3 in DNA: TGTGCCACCAGCTCAAGCCATTCCTACGAGCAGTACTTC. This translates into CATSSSHSYEQYF.

The rearrangement links TRBV7-9 to TRBJ2-3; no definite D call. The CDR3 spans 11 residues. V dropped 6 bases and J dropped 8 bases, with 9 bases sitting between them. Germline assignment: CDR1 SEHNR and CDR2 FQNEAQ (reference sequence). CDR3 DNA sequence: TGTGCCAGCAGTGGCCGAGCTACGCAGTATTTT. It encodes CASSGRATQYF. Variable domain in full (rest from reference TRBV7-9 and TRBJ2-3): DTGVSQNPRHKITKRGQNVTFRCDPISEHNRLYWYRQTLGQGPEFLTYFQNEAQLEKSRLLSDRFSAERPKGSFSTLEIQRTEQGDSAMYLCASSGRATQYFGPGTRLTVL.

The chain recombines TRBV2 with TRBJ2-7, with D tentatively TRBD2 (5 bases). The V gene's germline CDR1 is SNHLY and CDR2 FYNNEI. Deletions cut 7 bases from V and 7 bases from J, with 20 bases between. The CDR3 covers 14 residues. The CDR3 loop reads CASNSQGPSGEQYF. The CDR3 bases are TGTGCCAGCAATTCACAAGGGCCCTCGGGAGAGCAGTACTTC.

This chain connects TRBV2 to TRBJ2-7; D perhaps matches TRBD1 (5 bases). Germline V gene data show CDR1 as SNHLY and CDR2 as FYNNEI. Trimming left V 3 bases short and J 5 bases short, with 20 bases between. This CDR3 comprises 16 residues. CDR3 sequence reads: CASSEGPPTNRHEQYF. CDR3 nucleotides: TGTGCCAGCAGTGAGGGTCCACCAACAAACAGGCACGAGCAGTACTTC.

V is TRBV18 and J is TRBJ1-3; D gene ambiguous. The ends were cut back, 2 bases at V and 8 bases at J, with 7 bases in the middle. CDR3 length: 12 amino acids. Per the germline V gene, CDR1 is KGHSH and CDR2 is LQKENI. The CDR3 is CASSPKGYTIYF. CDR3 bases: TGTGCCAGCTCACCAAAAGGTTACACCATATATTTT.

The chain has TRBV28 and TRBJ2-7; 12 nucleotides agree with TRBD1. The V gene end was trimmed by 3 bases and the J gene end by 2 bases; junction bases not matched to a gene: 11. The germline gives CDR1 MDHEN, CDR2 SYDVKM. This CDR3 is 18 amino acids long. The CDR3: CASSFTVSGQGAPYEQYF. CDR3 nucleotide sequence: TGTGCCAGCAGTTTTACAGTCTCGGGACAGGGGGCCCCCTACGAGCAGTACTTC. The full variable domain, in which reference TRBV28 and TRBJ2-7 provide the parts outside the CDR3, is DVKVTQSSRYLVKRTGEKVFLECVQDMDHENMFWYRQDPGLGLRLIYFSYDVKMKEKGDIPEGYSVSREKKERFSLILESASTNQTSMYLCASSFTVSGQGAPYEQYFGPGTRLTVT.

This sequence joins TRBV5-6 and TRBJ2-7; 7 bases line up with TRBD2. Per germline, CDR1 SGHDT and CDR2 YYEEEE. This CDR3 is built from 15 residues. J was trimmed by 4 bases and V by 0 bases; bases with no gene match: 7. This CDR3 is CASSLGSSGAYEQYF. CDR3 DNA sequence: TGTGCCAGCAGCTTGGGGTCTAGCGGAGCTTACGAGCAGTACTTC. Variable domain in full (rest from reference TRBV5-6 and TRBJ2-7): DAGVTQSPTHLIKTRGQQVTLRCSPKSGHDTVSWYQQALGQGPQFIFQYYEEEERQRGNFPDRFSGHQFPNYSSELNVNALLLGDSALYLCASSLGSSGAYEQYFGPGTRLTVT.

The J gene is TRBJ1-1, the V gene TRBV30; D is undetermined. The CDR3 runs to 15 residues. From germline, CDR1 is GTSNPN and CDR2 SVGIG (reference sequence). V lost 0 bases to trimming and J lost 0 bases, with 11 bases between them. The CDR3 DNA follows: TGTGCCTGGAGTGTACTTCTGAGATTGAACACTGAAGCTTTCTTT. It yields the protein CAWSVLLRLNTEAFF. The variable domain in full, with the rest retrieved from reference TRBV30 and TRBJ1-1, is SQTIHQWPATLVQPVGSPLSLECTVEGTSNPNLYWYRQAAGRGLQLLFYSVGIGQISSEVPQNLSASRPQDRQFILSSKKLLLSDSGFYLCAWSVLLRLNTEAFFGQGTRLTVV.

This chain joins TRBV7-9 and TRBJ1-3, with no clear D. Trimming left V 5 bases short and J 2 bases short, with 13 bases between. The CDR3 covers 15 residues. CDR1 is SEHNR and CDR2 is FQNEAQ in the germline V gene (reference sequence). The CDR3 DNA follows: TGTGCCAGCAGCCCACAGAGAAGTGCTGGAAACACCATATATTTT. Translation gives CASSPQRSAGNTIYF.

This clone appeared a single time. The rearrangement links TRBV18 to TRBJ2-7; 8 nucleotides agree with TRBD1. V shed 3 bases and J 1 base; nucleotides not matched to a gene: 8. This CDR3 is 16 amino acids long. CDR1 and CDR2 from the germline V gene are KGHSH and LQKENI. CDR3 coding DNA: TGTGCCAGCTCACCGTTGGGACAGGCGGGGTCCTACGAGCAGTACTTC. It yields the protein CASSPLGQAGSYEQYF.

V usage is TRBV28 and J usage is TRBJ1-2; 8 nucleotides agree with TRBD1. The V gene end was trimmed by 6 bases and the J gene end by 7 bases; junction bases not matched to a gene: 7. This CDR3 has 13 amino acids. The V gene's germline CDR1 is MDHEN and CDR2 SYDVKM. The CDR3 DNA reads as TGTGCCAGCAGCCGGACAGGGAGGTTTGGCTACACCTTC. It encodes CASSRTGRFGYTF.

The CDR3 here is CASSPWEGQGSNQPQHF. DNA of the CDR3: TGTGCCAGCAGTCCGTGGGAGGGACAGGGGAGCAATCAGCCCCAGCATTTT. The chain is built from TRBV28 and TRBJ1-5; 10 positions agree with TRBD1. Unmatched junction bases numbered 8, after V lost 5 bases and J lost 1 base. The CDR3 extends over 17 amino acids. Germline V gene sequence: CDR1 MDHEN, CDR2 SYDVKM.